This is a list of T cell receptor beta chains from one sample in a study of persistence of HIV-infected CD4 T cells. Clones were sequenced by immunoSEQ multiplex PCR, and TCRdb holds only the in-frame ones, with some missing. The sample lists over 35,000 clones; roughly 90% were seen once. For these TCRs, the target antigens are not known. Sequencing used CD4+ T cells sorted from PBMCs after 18-hour stimulation, obtained from a patient who received antiretroviral therapy. These receptors came from an adult man with HIV who was CMV-seropositive. Each CDR3 is given with its conserved first and last residue.

J gene,V gene,CDR3 protein
TRBJ1-3,TRBV28,CASSTTGFLSGNTIYF
TRBJ2-6,TRBV5-1,CASRNQGHTSGANVLTF
TRBJ1-6,TRBV15,CATSSQGAGSPLHF
TRBJ1-2,TRBV2,CASSYSGVEGYTF
TRBJ2-7,TRBV18,CASSPPTGKGSYEQYF
TRBJ1-6,TRBV28,CASSLPGQGNSPLHF
TRBJ2-7,TRBV6-2/TRBV6-3,CASSDPGGGRSYEQYF
TRBJ1-1,TRBV5-4,CASTRDVSNTEAFF
TRBJ2-2,TRBV7-6,CASSSLGTVNTGELFF
TRBJ1-2,TRBV25-1,CASNPLEDRLYGYTF
TRBJ1-2,TRBV5-1,CASSFSGQGTSNYGYTF
TRBJ2-3,TRBV5-1,CASSYRDMGDTQYF
TRBJ2-1,TRBV6-2/TRBV6-3,CASSPGTSGDNEQFF
TRBJ2-1,TRBV5-1,CASSLSRQGDYNEQFF
TRBJ1-3,TRBV16,CASSQSRSSGNTIYF
TRBJ1-1,TRBV27,CASSLGPHTEAFF